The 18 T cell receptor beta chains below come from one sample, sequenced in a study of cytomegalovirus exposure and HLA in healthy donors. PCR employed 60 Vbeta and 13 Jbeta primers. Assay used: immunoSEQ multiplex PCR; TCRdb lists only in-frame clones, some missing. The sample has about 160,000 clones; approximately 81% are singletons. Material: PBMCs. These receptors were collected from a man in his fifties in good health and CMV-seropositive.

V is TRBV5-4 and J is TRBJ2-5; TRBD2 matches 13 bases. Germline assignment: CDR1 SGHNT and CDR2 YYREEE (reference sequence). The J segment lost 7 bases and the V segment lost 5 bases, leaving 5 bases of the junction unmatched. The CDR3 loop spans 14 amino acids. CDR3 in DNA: TGTGCCAGCAGTGGACTAGCGGGGGCAGGGACCCAGTACTTC. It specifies CASSGLAGAGTQYF.

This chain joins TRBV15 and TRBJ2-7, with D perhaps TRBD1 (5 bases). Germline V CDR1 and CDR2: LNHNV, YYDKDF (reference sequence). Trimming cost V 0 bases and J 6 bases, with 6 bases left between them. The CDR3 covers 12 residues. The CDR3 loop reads CATSREGREQYF. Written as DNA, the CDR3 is TGTGCCACCAGCAGAGAGGGGCGCGAGCAGTACTTC.

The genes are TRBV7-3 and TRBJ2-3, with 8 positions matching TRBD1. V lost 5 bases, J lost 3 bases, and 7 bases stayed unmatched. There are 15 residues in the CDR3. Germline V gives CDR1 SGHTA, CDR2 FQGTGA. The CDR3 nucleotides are TGTGCCAGCAGCCGCAACGGACAGGGAACAGATACGCAGTATTTT. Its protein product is CASSRNGQGTDTQYF. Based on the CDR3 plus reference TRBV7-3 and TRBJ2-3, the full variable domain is GAGVSQTPSNKVTEKGKYVELRCDPISGHTALYWYRQSLGQGPEFLIYFQGTGAADDSGLPNDRFFAVRPEGSVSTLKIQRTERGDSAVYLCASSRNGQGTDTQYFGPGTRLTVL.

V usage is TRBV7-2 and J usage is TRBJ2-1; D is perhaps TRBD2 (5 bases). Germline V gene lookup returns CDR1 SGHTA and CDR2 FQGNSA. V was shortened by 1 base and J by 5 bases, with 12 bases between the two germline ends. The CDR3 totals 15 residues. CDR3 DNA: TGTGCCAGCAGCTTAGTCCGGGGAACAAACAATGAGCAGTTCTTC. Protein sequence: CASSLVRGTNNEQFF.

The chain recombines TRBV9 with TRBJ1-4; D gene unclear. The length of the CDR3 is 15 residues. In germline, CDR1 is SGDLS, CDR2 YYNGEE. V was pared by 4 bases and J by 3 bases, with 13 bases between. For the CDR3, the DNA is TGTGCCAGCAGCCCTTCGGGAGCAGCTAATGAAAAACTGTTTTTT. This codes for CASSPSGAANEKLFF.

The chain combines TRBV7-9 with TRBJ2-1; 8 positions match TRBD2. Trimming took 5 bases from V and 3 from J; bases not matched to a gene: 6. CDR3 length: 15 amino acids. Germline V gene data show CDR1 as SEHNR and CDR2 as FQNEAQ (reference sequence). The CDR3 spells CASSVPAGGYNEQFF. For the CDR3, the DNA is TGTGCCAGCAGCGTCCCCGCGGGGGGCTACAATGAGCAGTTCTTC. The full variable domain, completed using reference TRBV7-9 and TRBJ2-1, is DTGVSQNPRHKITKRGQNVTFRCDPISEHNRLYWYRQTLGQGPEFLTYFQNEAQLEKSRLLSDRFSAERPKGSFSTLEIQRTEQGDSAMYLCASSVPAGGYNEQFFGPGTRLTVL.

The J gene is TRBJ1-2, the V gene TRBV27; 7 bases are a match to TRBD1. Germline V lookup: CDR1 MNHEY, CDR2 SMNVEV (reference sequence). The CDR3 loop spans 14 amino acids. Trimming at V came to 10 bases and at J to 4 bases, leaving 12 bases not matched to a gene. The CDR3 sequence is CATSRTGQAYGYTF. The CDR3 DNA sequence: TGTGCCACTTCCCGGACAGGCCAAGCCTATGGCTACACCTTC.

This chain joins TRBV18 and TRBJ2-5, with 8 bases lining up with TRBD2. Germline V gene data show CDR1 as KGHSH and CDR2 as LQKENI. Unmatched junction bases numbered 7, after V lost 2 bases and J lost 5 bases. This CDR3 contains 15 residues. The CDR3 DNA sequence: TGTGCCAGCTCACCAGACGGCGGGAGGTCTGAGACCCAGTACTTC. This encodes CASSPDGGRSETQYF.

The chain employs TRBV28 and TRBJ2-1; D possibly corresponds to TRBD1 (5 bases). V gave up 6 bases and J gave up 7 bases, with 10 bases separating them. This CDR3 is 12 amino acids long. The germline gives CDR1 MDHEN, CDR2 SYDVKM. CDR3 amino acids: CASRWGGNEQFF. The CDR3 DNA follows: TGTGCCAGCAGGTGGGGCGGAAATGAGCAGTTCTTC. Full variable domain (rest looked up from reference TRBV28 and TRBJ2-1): DVKVTQSSRYLVKRTGEKVFLECVQDMDHENMFWYRQDPGLGLRLIYFSYDVKMKEKGDIPEGYSVSREKKERFSLILESASTNQTSMYLCASRWGGNEQFFGPGTRLTVL.

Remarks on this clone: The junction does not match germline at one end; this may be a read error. The CDR3 reads CAGSFLQGASLNYGYTF. The CDR3, as DNA: TGTGCCGGCAGCTTCCTACAGGGGGCTAGCCTTAACTATGGCTACACCTTC. The genes are TRBV7-8 and TRBJ1-2; TRBD1 agrees at 9 bases. Germline V CDR1 and CDR2: SGHVS, FQNEAQ. The CDR3 spans 17 residues.

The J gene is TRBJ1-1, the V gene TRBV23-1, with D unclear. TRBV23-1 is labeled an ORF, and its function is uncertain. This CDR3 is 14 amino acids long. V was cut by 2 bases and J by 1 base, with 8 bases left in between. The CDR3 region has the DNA TGCGCCAGCAGTCAACCCAGAGGGAACACTGAAGCTTTCTTT. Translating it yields CASSQPRGNTEAFF.

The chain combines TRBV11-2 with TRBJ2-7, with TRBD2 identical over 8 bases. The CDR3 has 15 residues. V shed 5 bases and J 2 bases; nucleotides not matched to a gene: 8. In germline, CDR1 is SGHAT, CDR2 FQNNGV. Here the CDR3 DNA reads TGTGCCAGCAGCCCCACGGGGGGGAAAACCTACGAGCAGTACTTC. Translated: CASSPTGGKTYEQYF.

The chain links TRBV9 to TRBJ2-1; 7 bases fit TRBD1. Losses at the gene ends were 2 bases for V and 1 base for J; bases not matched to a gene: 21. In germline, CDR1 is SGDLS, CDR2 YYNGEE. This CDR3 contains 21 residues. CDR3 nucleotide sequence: TGTGCCAGCAGCGTCAACAGGGGTTCCGCCATAGGGGGAGCGTCCTACAATGAGCAGTTCTTC. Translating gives CASSVNRGSAIGGASYNEQFF. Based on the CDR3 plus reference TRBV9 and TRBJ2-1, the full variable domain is DSGVTQTPKHLITATGQRVTLRCSPRSGDLSVYWYQQSLDQGLQFLIQYYNGEERAKGNILERFSAQQFPDLHSELNLSSLELGDSALYFCASSVNRGSAIGGASYNEQFFGPGTRLTVL.

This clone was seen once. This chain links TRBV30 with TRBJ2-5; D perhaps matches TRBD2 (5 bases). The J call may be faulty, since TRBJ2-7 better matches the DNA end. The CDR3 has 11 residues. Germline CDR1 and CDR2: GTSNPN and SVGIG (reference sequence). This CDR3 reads CACQLENEQYF. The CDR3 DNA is TGTGCCTGTCAACTAGAGAACGAGCAGTACTTC.

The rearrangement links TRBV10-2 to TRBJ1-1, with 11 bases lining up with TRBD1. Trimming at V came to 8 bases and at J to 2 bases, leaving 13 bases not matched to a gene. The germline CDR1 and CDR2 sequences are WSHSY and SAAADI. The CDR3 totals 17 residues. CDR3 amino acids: CASGQGADYSKNTEAFF. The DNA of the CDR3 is TGCGCCAGCGGACAGGGGGCTGACTACTCTAAAAACACTGAAGCTTTCTTT.

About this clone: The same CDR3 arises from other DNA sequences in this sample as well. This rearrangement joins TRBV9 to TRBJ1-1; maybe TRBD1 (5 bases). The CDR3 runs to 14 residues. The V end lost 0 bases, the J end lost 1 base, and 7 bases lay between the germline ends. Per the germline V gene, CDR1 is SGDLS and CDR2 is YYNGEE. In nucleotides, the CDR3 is TGTGCCAGCAGCGTAGCCGGGGGGAACACTGAAGCTTTCTTT. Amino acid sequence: CASSVAGGNTEAFF.

CDR3 in DNA: TGTGCCAGCAGTGAACCAGGACAGGCCCCTGAAGCTTTCTTT. Its protein product is CASSEPGQAPEAFF. This rearrangement joins TRBV6-1 to TRBJ1-1; 7 bases are a match to TRBD1. The germline V gene encodes CDR1 MNHNS and CDR2 SASEGT. Trimming took 2 bases from V and 6 from J; bases not matched to a gene: 6. This CDR3 region has 14 residues.

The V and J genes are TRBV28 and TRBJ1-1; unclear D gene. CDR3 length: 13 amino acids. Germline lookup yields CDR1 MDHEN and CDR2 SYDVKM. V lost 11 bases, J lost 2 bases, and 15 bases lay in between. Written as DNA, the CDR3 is TGTGCCGGATACAGCGGGAAAAACACTGAAGCTTTCTTT. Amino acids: CAGYSGKNTEAFF.